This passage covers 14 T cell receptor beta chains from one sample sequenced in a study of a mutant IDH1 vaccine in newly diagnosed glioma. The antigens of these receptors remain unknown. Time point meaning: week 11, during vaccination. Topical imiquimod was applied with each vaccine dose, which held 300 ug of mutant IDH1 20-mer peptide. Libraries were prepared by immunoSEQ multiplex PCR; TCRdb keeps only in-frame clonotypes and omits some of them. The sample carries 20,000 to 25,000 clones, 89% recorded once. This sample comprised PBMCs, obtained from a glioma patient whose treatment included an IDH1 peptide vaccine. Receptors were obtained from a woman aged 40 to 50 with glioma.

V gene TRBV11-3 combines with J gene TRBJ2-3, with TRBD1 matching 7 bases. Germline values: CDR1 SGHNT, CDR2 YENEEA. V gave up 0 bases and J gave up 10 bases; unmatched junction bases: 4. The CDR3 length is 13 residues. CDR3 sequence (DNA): TGTGCCAGCAGCTTAGACGTCGACAGGGCGCAGTATTTT. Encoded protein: CASSLDVDRAQYF.

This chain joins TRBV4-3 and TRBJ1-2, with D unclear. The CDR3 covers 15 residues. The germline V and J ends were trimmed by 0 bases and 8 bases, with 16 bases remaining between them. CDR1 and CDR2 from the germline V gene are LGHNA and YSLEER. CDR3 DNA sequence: TGCGCCAGCAGCCAAGATAGAGGGCCGATGGCAGGCTACACCTTC. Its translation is CASSQDRGPMAGYTF.

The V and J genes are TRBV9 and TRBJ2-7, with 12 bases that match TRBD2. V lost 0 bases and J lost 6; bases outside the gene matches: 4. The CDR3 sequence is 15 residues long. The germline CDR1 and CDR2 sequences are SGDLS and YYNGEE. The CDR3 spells CASSVAASGRGEQYF. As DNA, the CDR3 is TGTGCCAGCAGCGTAGCGGCTAGCGGGAGGGGCGAGCAGTACTTC.

The CDR3 here is CAMPGKQTGELFF. The CDR3 DNA reads TGTGCGATGCCGGGGAAACAAACCGGGGAGCTGTTTTTT. The rearrangement links TRBV5-4 to TRBJ2-2; the D gene is possibly TRBD2 (5 bases). Per the germline V gene, CDR1 is SGHNT and CDR2 is YYREEE (reference sequence). CDR3 length: 13 residues.

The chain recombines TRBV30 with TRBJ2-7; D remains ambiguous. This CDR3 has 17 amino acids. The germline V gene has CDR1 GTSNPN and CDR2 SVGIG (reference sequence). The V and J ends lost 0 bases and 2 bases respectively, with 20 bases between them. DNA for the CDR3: TGTGCCTGGAGTGTACGCAGGCCCTGGACCCCCACCTACGAGCAGTACTTC. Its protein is CAWSVRRPWTPTYEQYF.

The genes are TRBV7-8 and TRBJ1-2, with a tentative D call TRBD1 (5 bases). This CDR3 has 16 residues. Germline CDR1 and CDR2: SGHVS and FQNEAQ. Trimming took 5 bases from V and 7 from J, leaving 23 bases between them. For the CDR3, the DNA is TGTGCCAGCAGCCGGACCATCGGACACGGATTGAGTGGCTACACCTTC. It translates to CASSRTIGHGLSGYTF.

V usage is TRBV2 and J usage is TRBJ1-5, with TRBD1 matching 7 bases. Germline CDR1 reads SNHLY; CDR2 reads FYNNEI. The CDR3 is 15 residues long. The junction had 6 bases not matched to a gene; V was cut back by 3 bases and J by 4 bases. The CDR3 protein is CASSEADRLNQPQHF. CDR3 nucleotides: TGTGCCAGCAGTGAGGCGGACAGGTTGAATCAGCCCCAGCATTTT. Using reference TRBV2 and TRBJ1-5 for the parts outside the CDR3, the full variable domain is EPEVTQTPSHQVTQMGQEVILRCVPISNHLYFYWYRQILGQKVEFLVSFYNNEISEKSEIFDDQFSVERPDGSNFTLKIRSTKLEDSAMYFCASSEADRLNQPQHFGDGTRLSIL.

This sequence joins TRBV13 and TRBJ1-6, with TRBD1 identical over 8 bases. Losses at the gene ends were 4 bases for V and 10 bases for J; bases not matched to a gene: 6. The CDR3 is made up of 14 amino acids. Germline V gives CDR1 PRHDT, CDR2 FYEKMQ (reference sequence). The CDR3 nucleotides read TGTGCCAGCAGCTCAGGGGGCAGGGTGTCACCCCTCCACTTT. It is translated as CASSSGGRVSPLHF.

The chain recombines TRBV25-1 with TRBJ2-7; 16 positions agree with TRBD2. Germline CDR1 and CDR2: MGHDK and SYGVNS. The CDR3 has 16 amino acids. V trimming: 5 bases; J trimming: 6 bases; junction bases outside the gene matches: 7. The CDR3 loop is CASSRGTSGGASEQYF. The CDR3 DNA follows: TGTGCCAGCAGTCGCGGGACTAGCGGGGGGGCCAGCGAGCAGTACTTC.

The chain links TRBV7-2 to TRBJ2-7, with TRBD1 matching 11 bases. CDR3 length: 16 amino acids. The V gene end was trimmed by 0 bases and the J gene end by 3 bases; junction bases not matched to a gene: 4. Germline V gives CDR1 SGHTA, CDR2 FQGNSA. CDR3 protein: CASSLAAGTGGYEQYF. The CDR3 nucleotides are TGTGCCAGCAGCTTAGCAGCCGGGACAGGGGGCTACGAGCAGTACTTC.

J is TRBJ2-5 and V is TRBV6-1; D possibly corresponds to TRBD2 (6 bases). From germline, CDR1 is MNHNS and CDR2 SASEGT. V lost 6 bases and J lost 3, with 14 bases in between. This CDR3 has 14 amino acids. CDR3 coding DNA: TGTGCCAGCAGCGCCGGGACTGCTAAAGAGACCCAGTACTTC. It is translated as CASSAGTAKETQYF.

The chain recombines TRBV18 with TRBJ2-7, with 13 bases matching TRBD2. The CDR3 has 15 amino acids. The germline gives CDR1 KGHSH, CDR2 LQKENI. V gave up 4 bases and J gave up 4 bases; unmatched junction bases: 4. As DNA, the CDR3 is TGTGCCAGCTCACTCCGGACTAGCGGGGGTTACGAGCAGTACTTC. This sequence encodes CASSLRTSGGYEQYF.

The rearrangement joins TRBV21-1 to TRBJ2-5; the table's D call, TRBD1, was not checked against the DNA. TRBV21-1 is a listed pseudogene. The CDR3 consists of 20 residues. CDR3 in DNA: TGTGCCAGCAGCAAAGGCGGTAGGACAGGGAGTATCGGTGGACAAGAGACCCAGTACTTC. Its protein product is CASSKGGRTGSIGGQETQYF.

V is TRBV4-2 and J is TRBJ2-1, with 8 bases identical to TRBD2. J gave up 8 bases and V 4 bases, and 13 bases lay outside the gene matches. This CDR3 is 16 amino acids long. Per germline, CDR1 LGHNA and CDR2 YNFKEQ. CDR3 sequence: CASSRVGAGGSDEQFF. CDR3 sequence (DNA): TGTGCCAGCAGCCGTGTTGGGGCGGGAGGTTCCGATGAGCAGTTCTTC.